This TCR beta chain was identified in a study of human T cells and chemical hapten exposure. TCRdb passed the RACE reads through MiXCR, listing each CDR3 protein once. The sample carries 350,000 to 400,000 distinct CDR3 sequences, about 6% recorded once. The germline V and J ends were trimmed by 6 bases and 2 bases, with 25 bases remaining between them. The CDR3 extends over 18 amino acids. The germline gives CDR1 MNHEY, CDR2 SVGEGT. Time point reported: patch test 2, 6 weeks after DPC sensitization. The treatment here: therapeutic diphenylcyclopropenone sensitization with weekly scalp DPC. The J gene is TRBJ1-1, the V gene TRBV6-2 or TRBV6-3; tentative D call: TRBD1 (5 bases). This receptor was obtained from a young woman with alopecia areata. Some clones in this sample may be carry-over from other donors' samples. This material consisted of whole blood, taken in connection with sensitization to the hapten diphenylcyclopropenone (DPC). The CDR3: CASSTGLRRVGANTEAFF. CDR3 nucleotides: TGTGCCAGCAGCACCGGACTGCGCAGGGTTGGGGCCAACACTGAAGCTTTCTTT.